This T cell receptor (beta chain) came from a study of identical twins. Losses at the gene ends were 0 bases for V and 0 bases for J; bases not matched to a gene: 4. The V gene's germline CDR1 is LGHNA and CDR2 YNFKEQ. CDR3 size: 17 residues. MiXCR, run by TCRdb on the 5' RACE reads, gives a single entry per CDR3 protein. This sample has about 470,000 distinct CDR3 sequences, with 24% found just once. This clonotype has a handful of counts. This sample also belongs to another study, concerning T cells expressing NK-cell markers.

Sequenced input: CD4+ T cells sorted from blood. This clonotype was obtained from a woman under 30 in good health. The V and J genes are TRBV4-2 and TRBJ2-1; the match to TRBD2 covers 8 bases. This CDR3 is CASSQDGSGSSYNEQFF. The CDR3 DNA sequence: TGTGCCAGCAGCCAAGATGGGAGCGGGAGCTCCTACAATGAGCAGTTCTTC.